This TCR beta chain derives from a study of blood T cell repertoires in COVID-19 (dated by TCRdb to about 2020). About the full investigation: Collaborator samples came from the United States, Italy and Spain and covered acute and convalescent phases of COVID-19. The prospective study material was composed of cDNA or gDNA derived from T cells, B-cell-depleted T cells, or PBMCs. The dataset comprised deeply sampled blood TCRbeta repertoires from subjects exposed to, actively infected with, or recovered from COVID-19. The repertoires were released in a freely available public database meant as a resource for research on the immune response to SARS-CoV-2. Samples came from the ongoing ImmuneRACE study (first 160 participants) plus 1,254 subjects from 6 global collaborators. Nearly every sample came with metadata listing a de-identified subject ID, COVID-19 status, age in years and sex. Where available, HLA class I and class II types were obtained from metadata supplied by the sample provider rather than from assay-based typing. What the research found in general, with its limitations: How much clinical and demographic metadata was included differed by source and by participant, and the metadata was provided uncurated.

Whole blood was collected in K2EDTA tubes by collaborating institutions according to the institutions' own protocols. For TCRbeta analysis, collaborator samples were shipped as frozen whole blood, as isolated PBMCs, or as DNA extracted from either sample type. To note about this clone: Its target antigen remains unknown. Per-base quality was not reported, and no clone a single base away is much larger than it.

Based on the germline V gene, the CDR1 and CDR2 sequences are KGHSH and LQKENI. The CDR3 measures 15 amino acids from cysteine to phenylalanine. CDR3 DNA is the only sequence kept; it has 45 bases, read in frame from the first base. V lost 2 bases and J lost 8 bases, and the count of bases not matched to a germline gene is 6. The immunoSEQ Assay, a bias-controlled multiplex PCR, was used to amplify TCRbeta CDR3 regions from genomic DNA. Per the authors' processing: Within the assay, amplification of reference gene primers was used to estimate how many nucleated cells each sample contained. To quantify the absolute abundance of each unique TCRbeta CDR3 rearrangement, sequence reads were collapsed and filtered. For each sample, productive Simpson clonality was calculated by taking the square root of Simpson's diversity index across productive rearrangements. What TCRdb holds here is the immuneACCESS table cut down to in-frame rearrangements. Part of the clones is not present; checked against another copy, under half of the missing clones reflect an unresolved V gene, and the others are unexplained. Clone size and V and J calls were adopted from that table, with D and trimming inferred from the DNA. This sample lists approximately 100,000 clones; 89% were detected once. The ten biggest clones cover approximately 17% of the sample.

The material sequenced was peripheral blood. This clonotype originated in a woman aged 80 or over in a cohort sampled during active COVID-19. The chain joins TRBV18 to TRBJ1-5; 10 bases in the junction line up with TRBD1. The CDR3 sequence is CASSPLGTGAEPQHF. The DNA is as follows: TGTGCCAGCTCACCATTGGGGACAGGGGCAGAGCCCCAGCATTTT.